Listed below are T cell receptor beta chains from one sample, sequenced in a study of T cell repertoires in cytomegalovirus infection. One entry per CDR3 protein results from TCRdb running MiXCR on the reads. The sample shows 250,000 or so distinct CDR3 sequences, about 12% of them seen only once. The source material was PBMCs. Source of these receptors: a human donor in good health (CMV status not recorded). Some clones in this sample may be carry-over from other donors' samples. The conserved cysteine and the conserved F or W are not part of the CDR3 here. The order of the fields is V gene, D gene, CDR3 protein. A D gene is named only where the DNA matches it firmly.

>TRBV18|TRBD1
ASSPRPPTGAPWGANVLT
>TRBV19|-
ASSWSGNTIY
>TRBV19|TRBD1
ASSIPGQGNGNEQF
>TRBV5-1|-
ASSLWDPLTNNEQF
>TRBV7-8|TRBD1
ASSLVTGAGSYEQY
>TRBV6-1|-
ASPDLAKNIQY
>TRBV25-1|-
ASSDRGAGNIQY
>TRBV4-2|-
ASRPRTANTEAF
>TRBV4-3|-
ASSQERIPNGELF
>TRBV19|-
ASSSVEGSGANVLT
>TRBV5-1|TRBD2
ASSKGLAGVQETQY
>TRBV5-5|TRBD1
ASSRTGGGGTEAF
>TRBV7-2|-
ASSLRRVDGYT
>TRBV7-9|-
ASSLEGGPGEKLF
>TRBV10-3|-
AISRDQETQY
>TRBV5-6|-
ASSLGHEQF
>TRBV7-2|-
ASTRRRGPGAQY
>TRBV19|-
ASSKNTEAEAF
>TRBV29-1|TRBD1
SVSGQGSGDYGYT
>TRBV5-4|TRBD1
ASSLDRAKTGELF
>TRBV2|-
ASGRTGGPLNQPQH
>TRBV10-3|-
AISDSQGAYEQY